A single sample gave rise to the 26 T cell receptor beta chains below, sequenced in a study of cytomegalovirus exposure and HLA in healthy donors. PCR used 60 Vbeta primers and 13 Jbeta primers. Using immunoSEQ multiplex PCR, the repertoire was profiled, and TCRdb retains in-frame clones only, with some absent. The sample lists some 110,000 clones; around three quarters were seen once. The material sequenced was PBMCs. These receptors came from a man aged 35 to 55 in good health and CMV-seronegative.

This rearrangement joins TRBV6-5 to TRBJ1-2; maybe TRBD1 (6 bases). The germline V gene has CDR1 MNHEY and CDR2 SVGAGI. V lost 5 bases to trimming and J lost 7 bases, with 20 bases between them. There are 15 residues in the CDR3. CDR3 DNA sequence: TGTGCCAGCAGTCGACAGGAACAGGGAAAATCTGGCTACACCTTC. This codes for CASSRQEQGKSGYTF.

A single count supports this clone. CDR3 bases: TGTGCCAGCAGCCAGGACAGGGGATGGAGTGGGATCACTGAAGCTTTCTTT. It codes for CASSQDRGWSGITEAFF. The V and J genes are TRBV5-6 and TRBJ1-1; 9 bases agree with TRBD1. After removal of 4 bases from V and 4 bases from J, the junction contained 14 bases not matched to a gene. The V gene's germline CDR1 is SGHDT and CDR2 YYEEEE. This CDR3 contains 17 residues.

J is TRBJ2-7 and V is TRBV9; tentatively, D is TRBD1 (6 bases). The V and J ends lost 3 bases and 3 bases respectively, with 16 bases between them. The CDR3 is 15 residues long. Germline V gene lookup returns CDR1 SGDLS and CDR2 YYNGEE. The CDR3 protein is CASSATGSRDYEQYF. The CDR3, as DNA: TGTGCCAGCAGCGCCACAGGGAGTAGGGACTACGAGCAGTACTTC. Full variable domain (rest looked up from reference TRBV9 and TRBJ2-7): DSGVTQTPKHLITATGQRVTLRCSPRSGDLSVYWYQQSLDQGLQFLIQYYNGEERAKGNILERFSAQQFPDLHSELNLSSLELGDSALYFCASSATGSRDYEQYFGPGTRLTVT.

This clone has just a few counts. The DNA for the CDR3 is TGTGCCAGCAGCCTCCTGCCGGGACAGGGACACAATGAGCAGTTCTTC. Translated, it gives CASSLLPGQGHNEQFF. The V and J genes are TRBV9 and TRBJ2-1; TRBD1 matches 9 bases. The CDR3 has 16 amino acids. V gave up 4 bases and J gave up 5 bases; unmatched junction bases: 10. Germline-derived CDR1 and CDR2 are SGDLS and YYNGEE.

This clone has only one observation. The chain links TRBV6-5 to TRBJ2-7, with D maybe TRBD1 (6 bases). Per the germline V gene, CDR1 is MNHEY and CDR2 is SVGAGI. Deletions cut 6 bases from V and 5 bases from J, with 20 bases between. CDR3 size: 15 residues. The CDR3 here is CASRGTQGYLNEQYF. DNA of the CDR3: TGTGCCAGCAGGGGAACACAGGGTTATCTCAACGAGCAGTACTTC.

The chain has TRBV7-2 and TRBJ2-7; 8 bases fit TRBD1. There are 14 residues in the CDR3. J gave up 4 bases and V 5 bases, and 7 bases lay outside the gene matches. CDR1 SGHTA and CDR2 FQGNSA come from the germline V gene. CDR3 in DNA: TGTGCCAGCAGCCCGCGGACAGGGCTATACGAGCAGTACTTC. It is translated as CASSPRTGLYEQYF.

The V and J genes are TRBV18 and TRBJ1-4, with a weak D call TRBD1 (6 bases). There are 16 residues in the CDR3. V dropped 0 bases and J dropped 7 bases, with 15 bases sitting between them. Per the germline V gene, CDR1 is KGHSH and CDR2 is LQKENI. The CDR3 sequence is CASSPPTGPIGEKLFF. The CDR3 coding sequence is TGTGCCAGCTCACCACCGACAGGTCCCATAGGTGAAAAACTGTTTTTT.

The rearrangement uses TRBV4-2 and TRBJ1-2; tentatively, D is TRBD1 (6 bases). Germline V gives CDR1 LGHNA, CDR2 YNFKEQ. V dropped 1 base and J dropped 4 bases, with 25 bases sitting between them. The CDR3 extends over 19 amino acids. The CDR3 is CASSQASGAGVQGFYGYTF. CDR3 DNA: TGTGCCAGCAGCCAAGCATCCGGGGCAGGGGTGCAGGGTTTCTATGGCTACACCTTC.

This clone was observed once. The rearrangement joins TRBV6-5 to TRBJ2-3; D remains unclear. CDR3 length: 15 amino acids. Germline V gene lookup returns CDR1 MNHEY and CDR2 SVGAGI. Trimming took off 2 bases at V and 0 bases at J, with 9 bases between the two ends. The CDR3 bases are TGTGCCAGCAGTTACGCGTTAACTAGCACAGATACGCAGTATTTT. It is translated as CASSYALTSTDTQYF.

This rearrangement joins TRBV10-3 to TRBJ1-2; weak D call: TRBD1 (6 bases). Trimming took 6 bases from V and 5 from J, leaving 16 bases between them. The CDR3 consists of 14 residues. The germline CDR1 and CDR2 sequences are ENHRY and SYGVKD. Here the CDR3 DNA reads TGTGCCATCAGAGGTTCAGGGGATCCTTATGGCTACACCTTC. It translates to CAIRGSGDPYGYTF.

The sample holds a few counts of this clone. CDR3 amino acids: CASSQDGGGSGANVLTF. Here the CDR3 DNA reads TGTGCCAGCAGCCAAGATGGGGGAGGCTCTGGGGCCAACGTCCTGACTTTC. The rearrangement uses TRBV4-2 and TRBJ2-6; a weak D match, TRBD2 (6 bases). The germline V gene has CDR1 LGHNA and CDR2 YNFKEQ. The CDR3 runs to 17 residues. V dropped 0 bases and J dropped 0 bases, with 9 bases sitting between them.

This chain connects TRBV27 to TRBJ1-2; 8 bases are shared with TRBD1. The CDR3 has 14 amino acids. V dropped 5 bases and J dropped 4; count of bases not matched to a gene: 6. Germline CDR1 and CDR2: MNHEY and SMNVEV (reference sequence). CDR3 sequence: CASSPTGVAYGYTF. CDR3 DNA: TGTGCCAGCAGTCCGACAGGGGTTGCCTATGGCTACACCTTC.

This clone was counted only a few times. The chain has TRBV28 and TRBJ1-5; 7 bases agree with TRBD1. The CDR3 loop spans 16 amino acids. Germline V gives CDR1 MDHEN, CDR2 SYDVKM. The V gene end was trimmed by 7 bases and the J gene end by 5 bases; junction bases not matched to a gene: 14. For the CDR3, the DNA is TGTGCCAGCACCCCCTCGGGCGGGACAGCCTATCAGCCCCAGCATTTT. Protein: CASTPSGGTAYQPQHF.

CDR3 nucleotides: TGTGCCAGCAGTTTAAACCAGGGTGTTAATGAAAAACTGTTTTTT. Amino acids: CASSLNQGVNEKLFF. This rearrangement joins TRBV28 to TRBJ1-4; TRBD1 is a possible D gene (5 bases). V was shortened by 2 bases and J by 4 bases, with 11 bases between the two germline ends. The germline gives CDR1 MDHEN, CDR2 SYDVKM. CDR3 length: 15 amino acids.

The rearrangement joins TRBV2 to TRBJ2-1; the match to TRBD2 covers 9 bases. The CDR3 is 15 amino acids. Trimming cost V 7 bases and J 5 bases; bases outside gene matches: 9. Germline lookup yields CDR1 SNHLY and CDR2 FYNNEI. CDR3 in amino acids: CASTRERGVDNEQFF. CDR3 DNA sequence: TGTGCCAGCACTCGAGAGCGGGGGGTAGACAATGAGCAGTTCTTC.

The chain is built from TRBV7-8 and TRBJ1-5; unclear D gene. The CDR3 is made up of 12 amino acids. The germline V and J ends were trimmed by 4 bases and 5 bases, with 6 bases remaining between them. Germline CDR1 and CDR2: SGHVS and FQNEAQ. CDR3 coding DNA: TGTGCCAGCAGCTCTATAGATCAGCCCCAGCATTTT. Protein sequence: CASSSIDQPQHF.

The chain has TRBV7-6 and TRBJ2-1, with D possibly being TRBD1 (6 bases). The CDR3 extends over 13 amino acids. V gave up 5 bases and J gave up 4 bases, with 9 bases separating them. CDR1 SGHVS and CDR2 FNYEAQ come from the germline V gene. CDR3 sequence (DNA): TGTGCCAGCAGCCAGGGGCGGTACAATGAGCAGTTCTTC. Residues: CASSQGRYNEQFF.

V usage is TRBV19 and J usage is TRBJ1-2; weak D call: TRBD1 (5 bases). The CDR3 totals 12 residues. The germline V and J ends were trimmed by 1 base and 7 bases, with 7 bases remaining between them. Germline values: CDR1 LNHDA, CDR2 SQIVND (reference sequence). This CDR3 reads CASSIGGLGYTF. The CDR3 DNA is TGTGCCAGTAGTATAGGGGGCCTTGGCTACACCTTC. Using reference TRBV19 and TRBJ1-2 for the parts outside the CDR3, the full variable domain is DGGITQSPKYLFRKEGQNVTLSCEQNLNHDAMYWYRQDPGQGLRLIYYSQIVNDFQKGDIAEGYSVSREKKESFPLTVTSAQKNPTAFYLCASSIGGLGYTFGSGTRLTVV.

DNA for the CDR3: TGTGCCAGTAGCACTCCGGGACAGGGGGTTAGGAGAGCTTTCTTT. Residues: CASSTPGQGVRRAFF. The rearrangement joins TRBV19 to TRBJ1-1; TRBD1 matches at 11 bases. CDR3 length: 15 residues. Germline V gene data show CDR1 as LNHDA and CDR2 as SQIVND (reference sequence). With 6 bases clipped from V and 10 bases from J, the junction kept 13 bases outside the gene matches.

The J gene is TRBJ2-7, the V gene TRBV4-3, with 7 bases matching TRBD1. CDR1 is LGHNA and CDR2 is YSLEER in the germline V gene. After removal of 0 bases from V and 5 bases from J, the junction contained 10 bases not matched to a gene. CDR3 length equals 16 residues. CDR3 sequence reads: CASSQDWNRGEDEQYF. CDR3 in DNA: TGCGCCAGCAGCCAAGATTGGAACAGGGGCGAGGACGAGCAGTACTTC.

The chain recombines TRBV29-1 with TRBJ1-1; D not resolved. This CDR3 comprises 12 residues. CDR1 SQVTM and CDR2 ANQGSEA come from the germline V gene. V was cut by 4 bases and J by 1 base, with 7 bases left in between. The CDR3 is CSVGRWNTEAFF. In nucleotides, the CDR3 is TGCAGCGTTGGCAGGTGGAACACTGAAGCTTTCTTT.

This clone was seen only once. The chain couples TRBV7-6 to TRBJ1-1; D not resolved. The CDR3 sequence is 13 residues long. Germline assignment: CDR1 SGHVS and CDR2 FNYEAQ. V was trimmed by 0 bases and J by 7 bases, leaving 9 bases between them. The CDR3 DNA reads TGTGCCAGCAGCTTAGCGCATTCCTATGAAGCTTTCTTT. It specifies CASSLAHSYEAFF. Using reference TRBV7-6 and TRBJ1-1 for the parts outside the CDR3, the full variable domain is GAGVSQSPRYKVTKRGQDVALRCDPISGHVSLYWYRQALGQGPEFLTYFNYEAQQDKSGLPNDRFSAERPEGSISTLTIQRTEQRDSAMYRCASSLAHSYEAFFGQGTRLTVV.

This chain links TRBV27 with TRBJ2-5; no clear D. Judging by the DNA end, TRBJ2-7 fits better; the J call may be wrong. CDR1 is MNHEY and CDR2 is SMNVEV in the germline V gene (reference sequence). The CDR3 sequence is 13 residues long. DNA of the CDR3: TGTGCCAGCAGTTTCGACAACACCTACGAGCAGTACTTC. Translation gives CASSFDNTYEQYF.

This clone was counted between two and nine times. The rearrangement joins TRBV6-5 to TRBJ2-7; 8 bases are shared with TRBD1. The V and J ends lost 8 bases and 2 bases, in that order; junction bases with no gene match: 11. This CDR3 spans 15 amino acids. The germline V gene has CDR1 MNHEY and CDR2 SVGAGI. The chain's CDR3 is CASGDPRGRTYEQYF. For the CDR3, the DNA is TGTGCCAGCGGGGACCCCAGGGGGCGAACCTACGAGCAGTACTTC.

The J gene is TRBJ2-3, the V gene TRBV12-5; 10 bases are shared with TRBD2. CDR3 length: 15 residues. V shed 3 bases, J shed 7 bases, and the junction held 7 bases outside the gene matches. Germline assignment: CDR1 LGHNT and CDR2 FRNRAP. CDR3 loop: CASGFLSGGVNTQYF. CDR3 in DNA: TGTGCTAGTGGTTTTCTAAGCGGGGGGGTAAATACGCAGTATTTT.

This clone was seen a handful of times. V and J are TRBV10-3 and TRBJ2-1, with TRBD2 identical over 8 bases. Germline CDR1 reads ENHRY; CDR2 reads SYGVKD. The CDR3 has 17 amino acids. The V segment lost 6 bases and the J segment 7 bases; nucleotides outside the gene matches: 17. The CDR3 loop is CAIRGGRGVTGGNEQFF. CDR3 DNA sequence: TGTGCCATCAGAGGGGGGCGGGGGGTTACAGGAGGGAATGAGCAGTTCTTC.